This T cell receptor beta chain emerged from a study of radiation and T cells in renal cell carcinoma. Study overall: Nephrectomy followed 15 Gy stereotactic body radiation by 4 weeks.

Libraries were prepared by immunoSEQ multiplex PCR; TCRdb keeps only in-frame clonotypes and omits some of them. The sample records under 150,000 clones, roughly 77% being singletons. The germline CDR1 and CDR2 sequences are GTSNPN and SVGIG (reference sequence). Germline trimming cut 3 bases from V and 6 bases from J; bases unmatched to any gene: 9. This CDR3 region has 14 residues. The time point here: blood 2 weeks post-SBRT. Treatment reported: 15 Gy SBRT to primary tumor, nephrectomy 4 weeks later. The sample here was blood, taken from a patient whose treatment included radiotherapy and nephrectomy. This clonotype was obtained from a woman aged 55 to 70 with renal cell carcinoma. The rearrangement uses TRBV30 and TRBJ1-1; TRBD1 agrees at 8 bases. CDR3 bases: TGTGCCTGGAGGGACAGGGCCCGCGGCGCTGAAGCTTTCTTT. Residues: CAWRDRARGAEAFF.